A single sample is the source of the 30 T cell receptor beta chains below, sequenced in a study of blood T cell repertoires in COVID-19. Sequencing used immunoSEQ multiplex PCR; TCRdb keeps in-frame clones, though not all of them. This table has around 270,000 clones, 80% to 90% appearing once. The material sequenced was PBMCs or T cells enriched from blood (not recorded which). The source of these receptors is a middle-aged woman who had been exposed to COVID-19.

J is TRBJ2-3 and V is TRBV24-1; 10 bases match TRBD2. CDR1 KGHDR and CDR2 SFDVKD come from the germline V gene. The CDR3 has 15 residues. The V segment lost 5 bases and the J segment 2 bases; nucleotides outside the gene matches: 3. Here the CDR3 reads CATSGSGRHTDTQYF. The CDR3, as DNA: TGTGCCACCAGTGGTAGCGGGAGGCACACAGATACGCAGTATTTT.

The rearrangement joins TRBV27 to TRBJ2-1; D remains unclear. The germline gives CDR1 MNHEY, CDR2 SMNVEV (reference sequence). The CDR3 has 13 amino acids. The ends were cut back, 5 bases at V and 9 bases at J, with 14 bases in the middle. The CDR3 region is CASSINGGGEQFF. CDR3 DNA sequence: TGTGCCAGCAGTATAAACGGTGGTGGTGAGCAGTTCTTC.

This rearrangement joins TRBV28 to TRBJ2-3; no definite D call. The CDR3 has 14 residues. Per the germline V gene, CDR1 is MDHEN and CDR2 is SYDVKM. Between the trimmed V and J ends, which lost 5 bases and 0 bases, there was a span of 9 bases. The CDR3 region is CASSTDSSTDTQYF. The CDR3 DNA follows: TGTGCCAGCAGTACCGACTCAAGCACAGATACGCAGTATTTT.

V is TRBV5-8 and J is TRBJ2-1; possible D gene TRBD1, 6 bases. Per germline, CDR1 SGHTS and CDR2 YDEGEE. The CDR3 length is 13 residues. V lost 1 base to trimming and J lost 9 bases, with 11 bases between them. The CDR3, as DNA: TGTGCCAGCAGCTTGTACAGGGCGGGTGAGCAGTTCTTC. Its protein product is CASSLYRAGEQFF.

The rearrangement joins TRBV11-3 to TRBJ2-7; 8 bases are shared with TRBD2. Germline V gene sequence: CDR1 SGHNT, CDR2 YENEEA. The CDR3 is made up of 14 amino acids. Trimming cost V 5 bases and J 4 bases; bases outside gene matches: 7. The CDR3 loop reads CASSPTGGEYEQYV. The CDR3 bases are TGTGCCAGCAGCCCGACCGGGGGGGAATACGAGCAGTACGTC.

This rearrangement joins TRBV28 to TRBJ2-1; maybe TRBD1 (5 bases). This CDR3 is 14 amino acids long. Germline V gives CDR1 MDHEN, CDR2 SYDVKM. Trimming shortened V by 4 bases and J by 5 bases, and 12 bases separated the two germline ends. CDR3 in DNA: TGTGCCAGCAGTTCCTTAGGGGCTAACAATGAGCAGTTCTTC. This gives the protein CASSSLGANNEQFF.

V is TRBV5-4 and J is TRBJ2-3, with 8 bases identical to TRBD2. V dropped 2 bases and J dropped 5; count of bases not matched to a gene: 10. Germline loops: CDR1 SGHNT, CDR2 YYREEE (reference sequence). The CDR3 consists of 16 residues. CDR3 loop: CASSLGLALGLDTQYF. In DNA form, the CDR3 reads TGTGCCAGCAGCTTAGGACTAGCATTAGGTTTAGATACGCAGTATTTT.

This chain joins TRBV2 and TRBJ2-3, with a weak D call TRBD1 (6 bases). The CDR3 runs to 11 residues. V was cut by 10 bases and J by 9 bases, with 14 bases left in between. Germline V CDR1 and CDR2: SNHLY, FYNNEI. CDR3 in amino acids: CANPQGDTQYF. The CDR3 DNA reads TGTGCCAACCCACAGGGCGACACGCAGTATTTT.

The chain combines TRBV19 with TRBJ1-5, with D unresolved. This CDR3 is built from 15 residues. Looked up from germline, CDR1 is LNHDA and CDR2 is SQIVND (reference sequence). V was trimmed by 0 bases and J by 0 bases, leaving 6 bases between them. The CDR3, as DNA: TGTGCCAGTAGTATAGAACAGAATAGCAATCAGCCCCAGCATTTT. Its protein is CASSIEQNSNQPQHF.

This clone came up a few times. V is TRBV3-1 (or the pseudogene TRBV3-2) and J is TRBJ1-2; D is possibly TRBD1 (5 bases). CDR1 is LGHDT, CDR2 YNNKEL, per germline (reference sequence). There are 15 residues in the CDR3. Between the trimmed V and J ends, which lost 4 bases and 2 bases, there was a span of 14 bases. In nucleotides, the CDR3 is TGTGCCAGCAGCCGACTCCCTACAGGAAACTATGGCTACACCTTC. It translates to CASSRLPTGNYGYTF.

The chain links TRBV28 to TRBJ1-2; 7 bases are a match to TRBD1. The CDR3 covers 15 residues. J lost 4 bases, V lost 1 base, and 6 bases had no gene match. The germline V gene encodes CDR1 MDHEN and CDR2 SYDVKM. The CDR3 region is CASSLYAGGVYGYTF. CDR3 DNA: TGTGCCAGCAGTTTATACGCAGGGGGAGTCTATGGCTACACCTTC.

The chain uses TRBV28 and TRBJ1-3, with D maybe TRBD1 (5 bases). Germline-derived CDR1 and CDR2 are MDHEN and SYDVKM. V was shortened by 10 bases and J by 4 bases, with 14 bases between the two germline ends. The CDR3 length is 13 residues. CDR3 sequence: CATWEGKGNTIYF. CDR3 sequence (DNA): TGTGCCACCTGGGAGGGGAAAGGAAACACCATATATTTT.

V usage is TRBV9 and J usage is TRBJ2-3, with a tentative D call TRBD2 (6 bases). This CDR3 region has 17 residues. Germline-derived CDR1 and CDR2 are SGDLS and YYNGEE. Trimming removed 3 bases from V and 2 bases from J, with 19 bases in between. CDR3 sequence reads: CASSATPGLGFTDTQYF. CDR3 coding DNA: TGTGCCAGCAGCGCGACTCCGGGACTCGGTTTCACAGATACGCAGTATTTT.

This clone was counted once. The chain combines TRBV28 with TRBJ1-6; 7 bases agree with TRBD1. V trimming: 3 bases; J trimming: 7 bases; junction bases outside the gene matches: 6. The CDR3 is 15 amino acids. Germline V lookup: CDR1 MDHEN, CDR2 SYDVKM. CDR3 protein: CASSFSTQGNSPLHF. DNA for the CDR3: TGTGCCAGCAGTTTTAGTACACAGGGGAATTCACCCCTCCACTTT.

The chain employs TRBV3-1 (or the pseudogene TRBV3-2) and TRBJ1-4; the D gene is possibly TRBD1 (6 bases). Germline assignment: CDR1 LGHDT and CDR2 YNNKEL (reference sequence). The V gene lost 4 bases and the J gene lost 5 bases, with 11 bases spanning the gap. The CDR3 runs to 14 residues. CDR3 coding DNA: TGTGCCAGCAGCCCCCGGACAGAAAATGAAAAACTGTTTTTT. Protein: CASSPRTENEKLFF.

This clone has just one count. Written as DNA, the CDR3 is TGTGCCAGCAGCCAAGATCCCGGACAGGGGAGAGGCTACACCTTC. Protein sequence: CASSQDPGQGRGYTF. The genes are TRBV4-2 and TRBJ1-2, with 9 bases that match TRBD1. Germline trimming cut 0 bases from V and 8 bases from J; bases unmatched to any gene: 7. CDR3 length: 15 amino acids. Germline CDR1 and CDR2: LGHNA and YNFKEQ.

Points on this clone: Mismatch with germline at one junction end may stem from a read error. CDR3 DNA: TGTGCCAGCAACGGGGGAACCGCCCTCAATGAGCAGTTCTTC. It is translated as CASNGGTALNEQFF. The V call is TRBV5-1, the J call TRBJ2-1; D might be TRBD2 (6 bases). The CDR3 spans 14 residues. In germline, CDR1 is SGHRS, CDR2 YFSETQ.

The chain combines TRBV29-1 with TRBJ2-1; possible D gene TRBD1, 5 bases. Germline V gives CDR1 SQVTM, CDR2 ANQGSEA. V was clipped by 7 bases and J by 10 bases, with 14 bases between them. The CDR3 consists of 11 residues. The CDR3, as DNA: TGCAGCGCCTGGGGCGGAAAGGAGCAGTTCTTC. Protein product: CSAWGGKEQFF.

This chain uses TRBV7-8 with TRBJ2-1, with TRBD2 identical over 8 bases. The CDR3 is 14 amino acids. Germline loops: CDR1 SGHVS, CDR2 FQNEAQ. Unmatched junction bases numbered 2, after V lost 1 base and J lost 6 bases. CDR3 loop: CASSLELAGNEQFF. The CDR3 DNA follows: TGTGCCAGCAGCTTAGAGCTAGCGGGCAATGAGCAGTTCTTC.

The CDR3 loop reads CASSPRRKETQYF. The CDR3 bases are TGTGCCAGCTCACCGAGGAGGAAAGAGACCCAGTACTTC. The V call is TRBV18, the J call TRBJ2-5, with D possibly matching TRBD2 (5 bases). The CDR3 is 13 amino acids. V was cut by 3 bases and J by 3 bases, with 8 bases left in between. Germline V gives CDR1 KGHSH, CDR2 LQKENI.

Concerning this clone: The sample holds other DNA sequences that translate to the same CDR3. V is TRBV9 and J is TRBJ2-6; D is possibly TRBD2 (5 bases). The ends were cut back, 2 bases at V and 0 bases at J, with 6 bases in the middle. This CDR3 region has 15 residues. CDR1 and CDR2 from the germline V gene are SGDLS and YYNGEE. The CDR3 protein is CASSVGGSGANVLTF. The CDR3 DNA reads TGTGCCAGCAGCGTCGGAGGCTCTGGGGCCAACGTCCTGACTTTC.

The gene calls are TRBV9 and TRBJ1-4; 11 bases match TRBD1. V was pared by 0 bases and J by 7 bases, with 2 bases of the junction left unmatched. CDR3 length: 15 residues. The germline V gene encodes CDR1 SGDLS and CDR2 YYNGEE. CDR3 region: CASSVAGTGGEKLFF. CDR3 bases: TGTGCCAGCAGCGTAGCGGGGACAGGGGGTGAAAAACTGTTTTTT.

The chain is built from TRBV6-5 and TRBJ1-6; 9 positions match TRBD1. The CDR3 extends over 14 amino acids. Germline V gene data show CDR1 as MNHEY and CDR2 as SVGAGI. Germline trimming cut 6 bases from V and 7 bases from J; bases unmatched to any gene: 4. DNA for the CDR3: TGTGCCAGCAGGCCCGGACAGGGGAATTCACCCCTCCACTTT. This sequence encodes CASRPGQGNSPLHF.

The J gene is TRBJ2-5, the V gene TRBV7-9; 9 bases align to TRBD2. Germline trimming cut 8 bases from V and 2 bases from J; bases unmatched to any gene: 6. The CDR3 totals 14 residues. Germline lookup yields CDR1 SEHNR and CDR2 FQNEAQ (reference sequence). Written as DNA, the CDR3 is TGTGCCAGCCGGCGGGAGGGCTCGCAAGAGACCCAGTACTTC. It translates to CASRREGSQETQYF.

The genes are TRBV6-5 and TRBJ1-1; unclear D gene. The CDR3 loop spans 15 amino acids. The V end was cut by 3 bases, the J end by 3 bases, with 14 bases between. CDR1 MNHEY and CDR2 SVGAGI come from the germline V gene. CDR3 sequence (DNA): TGTGCCAGCAGTTATCAGGTTGGAGGAGACACTGAAGCTTTCTTT. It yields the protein CASSYQVGGDTEAFF.

CDR3 DNA: TGTGCCAGCAGCCGATACAGGCCGGGACAGGGGTCGCCCAGATACTCCTACGAGCAGTACGTC. This sequence encodes CASSRYRPGQGSPRYSYEQYV. The V and J genes are TRBV6-2 or TRBV6-3 and TRBJ2-7; 10 positions agree with TRBD1. Germline V gene data show CDR1 as MNHEY and CDR2 as SVGEGT. CDR3 length: 21 amino acids. Unmatched junction bases numbered 23, after V lost 6 bases and J lost 0 bases.

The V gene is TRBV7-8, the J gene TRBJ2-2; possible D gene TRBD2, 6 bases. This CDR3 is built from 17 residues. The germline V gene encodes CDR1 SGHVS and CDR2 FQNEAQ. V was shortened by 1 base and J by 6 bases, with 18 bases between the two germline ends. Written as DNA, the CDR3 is TGTGCCAGCAGCTTAGTGGGCGGGATAATGATTCCCGGGGAGCTGTTTTTT. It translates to CASSLVGGIMIPGELFF.

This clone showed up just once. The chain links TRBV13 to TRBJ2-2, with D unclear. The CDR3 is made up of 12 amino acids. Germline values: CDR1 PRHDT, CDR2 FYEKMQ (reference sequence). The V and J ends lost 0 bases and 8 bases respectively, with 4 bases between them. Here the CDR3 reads CASSLGSGELFF. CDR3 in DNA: TGTGCCAGCAGCTTAGGTAGTGGGGAGCTGTTTTTT.

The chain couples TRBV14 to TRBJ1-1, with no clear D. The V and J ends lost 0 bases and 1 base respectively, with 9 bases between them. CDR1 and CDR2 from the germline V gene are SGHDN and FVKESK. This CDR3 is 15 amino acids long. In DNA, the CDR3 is TGTGCCAGCAGCCAAGATCGGAGGTGGAACACTGAAGCTTTCTTT. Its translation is CASSQDRRWNTEAFF.

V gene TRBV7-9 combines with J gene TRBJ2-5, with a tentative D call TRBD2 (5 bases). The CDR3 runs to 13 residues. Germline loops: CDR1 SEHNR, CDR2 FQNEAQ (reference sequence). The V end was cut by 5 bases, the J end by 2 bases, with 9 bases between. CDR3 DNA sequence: TGTGCCAGCAGCGCCCCGGGGCAAGAGACCCAGTACTTC. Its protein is CASSAPGQETQYF.